This T cell receptor beta chain was documented in a study of T cells in Graves' hyperthyroidism and ophthalmopathy. Study observations and caveats: Most thyroid-expanded clonotypes above 0.001 were also found in blood.

CDR3 size: 13 residues. Germline V gene sequence: CDR1 MNHEY, CDR2 SMNVEV (reference sequence). This clonotype came up many times. The antigen remains undetermined. At one of its ends the junction is not consistent with the germline gene, which may arise from a read error. Patients counted as stable if ophthalmopathy did not develop within 18 months. With a duration under 2 months, the hyperthyroidism was newly diagnosed in patients aged 18 to 65. From RNA transcripts, TCR beta CDR3 regions were amplified. During a first-round RT-PCR of the TCR CDR3, the HTBI primer set was used. One entry per CDR3 protein results from TCRdb running MiXCR on the multiplex PCR reads. The sample carries roughly 290,000 distinct CDR3 sequences, roughly an eighth recorded once.

V gene TRBV27 combines with J gene TRBJ1-6; D remains ambiguous. Specimen: blood. This clonotype was sampled from a woman between 35 and 50 years old with Graves' hyperthyroidism. In DNA, the CDR3 is TGCGCCAGCAAGGGAGGGCGGCGATCACCCCTCCACTTT. Amino acid sequence: CASKGGRRSPLHF.